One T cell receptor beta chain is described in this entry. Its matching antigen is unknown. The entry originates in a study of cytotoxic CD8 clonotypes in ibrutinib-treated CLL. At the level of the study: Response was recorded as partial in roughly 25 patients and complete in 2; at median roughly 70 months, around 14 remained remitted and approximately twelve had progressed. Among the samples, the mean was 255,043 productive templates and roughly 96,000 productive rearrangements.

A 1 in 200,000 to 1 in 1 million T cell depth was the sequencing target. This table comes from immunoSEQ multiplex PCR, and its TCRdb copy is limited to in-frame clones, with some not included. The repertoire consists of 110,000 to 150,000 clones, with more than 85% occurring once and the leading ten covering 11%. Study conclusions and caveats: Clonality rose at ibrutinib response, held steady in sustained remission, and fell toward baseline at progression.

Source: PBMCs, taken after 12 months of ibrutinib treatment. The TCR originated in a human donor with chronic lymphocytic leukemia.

CDR3 coding DNA: TGCGCCAGCAGTCCAACAGGGGGCCTAAACACCGGGGAGCTGTTTTTT. It translates to CASSPTGGLNTGELFF. This chain joins TRBV5-1 and TRBJ2-2, with 9 bases identical to TRBD1. The ends lost 5 bases at V and 2 bases at J; junction bases unmatched: 7. CDR3 length: 16 amino acids. Looked up from germline, CDR1 is SGHRS and CDR2 is YFSETQ.